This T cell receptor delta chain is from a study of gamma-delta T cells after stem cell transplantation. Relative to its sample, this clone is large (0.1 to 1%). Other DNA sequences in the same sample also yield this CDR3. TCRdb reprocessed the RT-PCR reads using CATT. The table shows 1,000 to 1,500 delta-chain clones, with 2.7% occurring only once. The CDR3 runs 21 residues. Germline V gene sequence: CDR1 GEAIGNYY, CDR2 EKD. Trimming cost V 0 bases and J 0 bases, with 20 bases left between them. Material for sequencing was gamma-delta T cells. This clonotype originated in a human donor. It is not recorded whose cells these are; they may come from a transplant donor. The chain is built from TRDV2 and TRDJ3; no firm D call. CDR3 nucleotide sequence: TGTGCCTGTGACACCTTTGGCCTGGCGGGCCCAAGCTCCTGGGACACCCGACAGATGTTTTTC. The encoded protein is CACDTFGLAGPSSWDTRQMFF.